The sequence of this T cell receptor beta chain was determined in a study of beta chain features in type 1 diabetes. Study findings and constraints: Significant though moderate, a shortening of TCRB CDR3s appeared in all four CD4+ subsets of Type 1 diabetes patients.

This clone has just one count. The antigen remains unidentified. Investigators reverse transcribed all isolated RNA, so they sequenced expressed TCRB transcripts. Sequencing used immunoSEQ multiplex PCR; TCRdb keeps in-frame clones, though not all of them. The sample holds 120,000 to 150,000 clones, around 51% seen once. The clonotype originates from a man aged 18 to 30 in good health. The sequencing input was Tregs from blood.

CDR3: CASSLGGRDRQRRQFF. The CDR3 DNA reads TGTGCCAGCAGCTTGGGGGGCAGGGACAGACAACGCCGGCAGTTCTTC. The chain joins TRBV5-4 to TRBJ2-1; 7 bases align to TRBD1. This CDR3 is built from 16 residues. The ends lost 0 bases at V and 12 bases at J; junction bases unmatched: 15. Per the germline V gene, CDR1 is SGHNT and CDR2 is YYREEE (reference sequence).